This T cell receptor (beta chain) was recovered during a study of control samples from healthy donors and cancer patients. Sequencing used immunoSEQ multiplex PCR; TCRdb keeps in-frame clones, though not all of them. The sample carries approximately 160,000 clones, about 91% recorded once. CDR1 is LNHDA and CDR2 is SQIVND in the germline V gene (reference sequence). V lost 3 bases and J lost 3, with 14 bases in between. The CDR3 length is 15 residues. Specimen: blood. The TCR sequence derives from a woman aged 40 to 50 in good health. V and J are TRBV19 and TRBJ1-1; the D gene is possibly TRBD1 (5 bases). In DNA, the CDR3 is TGTGCCAGTAGTATCTACCAGGGAGTGTACACTGAAGCTTTCTTT. Translation: CASSIYQGVYTEAFF.